This T cell receptor beta chain is drawn from a study of Tregs in tolerant kidney transplant recipients (dated 2019 in TCRdb). Notes on the research overall: Transplants used related donors with nonmyeloablative bone marrow transplantation; mixed chimerism was transient in the human trials. TCRbeta sequencing was used in the study to identify donor-specific regulatory T cells before combined kidney and bone marrow transplantation, and the identified cells were then tracked after transplant. The paper as a whole reports these results and caveats: Expanding Tregs with activated donor B cells appeared to identify the most biologically relevant and donor-specific TCRbeta repertoire. Biological reproducibility was not directly addressed, though technical replication error appeared minimal. Because the study included only a small number of patients, the results must be confirmed in larger populations and under other immunosuppression protocols. For some patients, the PCR primers changed as time went on, which meant samples from those patients could not be compared with one another at the nucleotide level. Donor-specific Treg expansion exceeded global Treg expansion in tolerant patients, suggesting antigen-driven rather than nonspecific expansion.

For this clone: Its cognate antigen has yet to be identified. The input lacks base qualities; no much larger clone sits a single base away.

The time point label of this sample denotes: blood sample drawn before combined kidney and bone marrow transplant. In bulk CFSE mixed lymphocyte reactions, CFSE-labeled recipient PBMCs were cocultured with irradiated donor PBMCs for five to six days, then stained for CD3/CD4/CD8 and FACS-sorted. The patients were several recipients of combined kidney and bone marrow transplants from the ITN036ST trial, and samples were available only from these trial subjects. Healthy control blood was processed to PBMCs by Ficoll density gradient and cryopreserved, and patient PBMCs were collected before and after transplant. For TCRbeta CDR3 sequencing, genomic DNA was extracted from sorted cells using the QIAGEN DNeasy Blood and Tissue Kit. High-throughput TCRbeta CDR3 sequencing, which included PCR amplification with bias correction and internal controls, was done commercially through immunoSEQ. From the authors' description of their analysis: A unique productive TCRbeta sequence was defined by the CDR3 nucleotide sequence when primers matched, and otherwise by the CDR3 amino acid sequence together with the Vbeta and Jbeta genes. A sequence was defined as donor-reactive if the sequence was expanded at least 5-fold in CFSE-low cells compared with unstimulated cells and had a frequency of at least 0.01% in CFSE-low cells. Jensen-Shannon divergence, calculated on the top 100 TCRbeta sequences ranked by frequency, was used to quantify repertoire divergence. For samples with multiple sequencing runs, sorting error was corrected in each run separately before the runs were combined. TCRdb re-hosts the immuneACCESS table, in-frame sequences only. Its copies lack some clones; in the studies checked, an unresolved V gene accounts for under half of them, and the cause for the rest is not known. V, J and clone size derive from that table, while D and trimming were established from the DNA sequence. Within this sample are about 15,000 clones, with about 53% of them counted one time only. The ten largest account for 3% to 3.5% of the sample.

The sample was CD4+ T cells from blood cultured with allogeneic cells, taken before the transplant. The TCR was taken from a human patient who received a combined kidney and bone marrow transplant.

CDR3 reads: CASSLAQRRYEQFF. The nucleotide sequence is TGCGCCAGCAGCTTGGCCCAGCGGAGGTATGAGCAGTTCTTC. The V and J segments used are TRBV5-1 and TRBJ2-1, with a weak D call of TRBD2 (5 bases match). V is cut by 0 bases and J by 8 bases, and the space between the germline ends is 12 bases. The CDR3 starts with the cysteine, ends with the phenylalanine, and has 14 residues. The kept DNA is CDR3 alone, 42 bases in frame from the first base. The germline V gene encodes CDR1 SGHRS and CDR2 YFSETQ.